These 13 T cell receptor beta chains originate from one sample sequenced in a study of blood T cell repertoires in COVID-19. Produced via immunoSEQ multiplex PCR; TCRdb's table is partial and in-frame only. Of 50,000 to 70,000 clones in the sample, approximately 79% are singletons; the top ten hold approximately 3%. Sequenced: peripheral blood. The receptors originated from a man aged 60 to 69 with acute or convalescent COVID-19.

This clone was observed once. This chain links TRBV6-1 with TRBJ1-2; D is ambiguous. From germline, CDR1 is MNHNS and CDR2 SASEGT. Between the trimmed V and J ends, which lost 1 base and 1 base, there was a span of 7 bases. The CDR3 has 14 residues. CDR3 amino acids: CASSEDGFNYGYTF. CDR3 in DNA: TGTGCCAGCAGTGAAGACGGGTTTAACTATGGCTACACCTTC.

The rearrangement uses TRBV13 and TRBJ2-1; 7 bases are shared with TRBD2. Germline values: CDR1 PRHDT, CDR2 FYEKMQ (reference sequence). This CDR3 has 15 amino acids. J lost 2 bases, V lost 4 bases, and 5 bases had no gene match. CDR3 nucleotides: TGTGCCAGCAGCTCCCGGGAGGAACCCTACAATGAGCAGTTCTTC. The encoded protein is CASSSREEPYNEQFF.

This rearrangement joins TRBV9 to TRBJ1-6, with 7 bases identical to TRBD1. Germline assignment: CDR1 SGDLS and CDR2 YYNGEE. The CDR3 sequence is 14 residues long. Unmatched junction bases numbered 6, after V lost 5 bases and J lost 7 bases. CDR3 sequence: CASSAGQINSPLHF. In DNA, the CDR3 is TGTGCCAGCAGTGCGGGACAGATAAATTCACCCCTCCACTTT.

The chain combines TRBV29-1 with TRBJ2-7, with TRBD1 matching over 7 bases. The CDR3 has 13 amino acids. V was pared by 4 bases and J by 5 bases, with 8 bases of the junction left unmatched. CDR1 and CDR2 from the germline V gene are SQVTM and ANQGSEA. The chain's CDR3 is CSVAGDRANEQYF. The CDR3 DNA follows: TGCAGCGTTGCCGGCGACAGGGCAAACGAGCAGTACTTC.

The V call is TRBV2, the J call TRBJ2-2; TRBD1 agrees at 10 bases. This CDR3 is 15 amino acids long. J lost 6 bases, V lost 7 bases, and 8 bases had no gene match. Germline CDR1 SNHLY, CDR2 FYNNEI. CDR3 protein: CASTPGTGAAGELFF. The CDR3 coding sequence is TGTGCCAGCACCCCCGGGACAGGGGCTGCCGGGGAGCTGTTTTTT.

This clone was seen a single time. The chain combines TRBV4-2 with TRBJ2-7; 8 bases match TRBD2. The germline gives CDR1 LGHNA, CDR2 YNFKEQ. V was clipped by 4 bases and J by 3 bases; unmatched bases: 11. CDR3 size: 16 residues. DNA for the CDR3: TGTGCCAGCAGCCGAAACTTTGGAGCGGGGGACTACGAGCAGTACTTC. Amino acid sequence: CASSRNFGAGDYEQYF.

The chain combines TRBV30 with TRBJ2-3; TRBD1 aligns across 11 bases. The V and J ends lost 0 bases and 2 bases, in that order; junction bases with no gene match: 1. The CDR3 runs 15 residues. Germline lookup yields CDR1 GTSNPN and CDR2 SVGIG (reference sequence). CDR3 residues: CAWSVGQGDTDTQYF. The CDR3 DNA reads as TGTGCCTGGAGTGTGGGACAGGGGGACACAGATACGCAGTATTTT.

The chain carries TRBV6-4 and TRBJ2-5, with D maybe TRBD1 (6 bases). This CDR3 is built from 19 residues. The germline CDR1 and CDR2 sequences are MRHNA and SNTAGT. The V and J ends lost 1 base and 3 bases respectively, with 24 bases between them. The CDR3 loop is CASSDYRAPQTGTKETQYF. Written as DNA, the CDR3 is TGTGCCAGCAGTGACTACCGGGCCCCCCAGACAGGCACAAAAGAGACCCAGTACTTC.

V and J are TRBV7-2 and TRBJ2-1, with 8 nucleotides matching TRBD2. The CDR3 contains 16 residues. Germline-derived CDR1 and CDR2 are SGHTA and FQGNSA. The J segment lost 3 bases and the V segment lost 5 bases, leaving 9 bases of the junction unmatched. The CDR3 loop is CASSTLSGAYYNEQFF. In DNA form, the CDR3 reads TGTGCCAGCAGCACCCTTAGCGGGGCCTACTACAATGAGCAGTTCTTC.

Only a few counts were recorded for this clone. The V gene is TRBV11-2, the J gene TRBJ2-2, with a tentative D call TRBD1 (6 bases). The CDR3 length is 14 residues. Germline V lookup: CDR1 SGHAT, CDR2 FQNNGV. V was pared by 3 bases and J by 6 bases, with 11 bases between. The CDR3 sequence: CASSFNRVAGELFF. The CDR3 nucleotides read TGTGCCAGCAGCTTTAACAGGGTGGCCGGGGAGCTGTTTTTT.

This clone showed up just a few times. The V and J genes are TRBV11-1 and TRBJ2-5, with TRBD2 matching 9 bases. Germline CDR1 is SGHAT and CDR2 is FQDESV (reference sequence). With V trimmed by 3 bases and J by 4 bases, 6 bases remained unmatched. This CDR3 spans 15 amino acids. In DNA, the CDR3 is TGTGCCAGCAGCTTCCGGACTAGCGCGCTAGAGACCCAGTACTTC. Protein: CASSFRTSALETQYF.

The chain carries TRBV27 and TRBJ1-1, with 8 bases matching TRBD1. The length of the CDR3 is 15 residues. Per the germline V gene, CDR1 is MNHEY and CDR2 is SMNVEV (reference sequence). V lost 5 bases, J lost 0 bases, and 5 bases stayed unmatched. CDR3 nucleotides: TGTGCCAGCAGTCCACGGACAGGGATGAACACTGAAGCTTTCTTT. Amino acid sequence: CASSPRTGMNTEAFF.

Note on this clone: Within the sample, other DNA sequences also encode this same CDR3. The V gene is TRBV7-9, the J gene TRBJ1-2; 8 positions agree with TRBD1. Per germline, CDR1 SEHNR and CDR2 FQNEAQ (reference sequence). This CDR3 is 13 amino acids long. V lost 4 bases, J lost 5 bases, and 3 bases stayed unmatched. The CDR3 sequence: CASSSRQGYGYTF. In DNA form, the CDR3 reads TGTGCCAGCAGCTCCCGACAGGGGTATGGCTACACCTTC.